This T cell receptor beta chain comes out of a study of blood T cell repertoires in COVID-19. Across the study: Acute-phase and convalescent COVID-19 samples originated in the United States, Italy and Spain. The analysed material was cDNA or gDNA that came from T cells, B-cell-depleted T cells, or PBMCs.

Methods used by the authors: The authors estimated nucleated cell counts from reference gene primer amplification. Clones were read by immunoSEQ multiplex PCR, and TCRdb kept only the in-frame ones, dropping some. The V and J calls and clone size were taken over from that table, and D and trimming were inferred from the DNA. The table shows some 350,000 clones, with 80% to 90% occurring only once. This sequence originates from a woman aged 50 to 60 with COVID-19, enrolled during active disease. The sample was peripheral blood.

The CDR3 region has the DNA TGCGCCAGCAGCCCCCCCGCCGAAGTAGCGGGAGGCACAGATACGCAGTATTTT. It codes for CASSPPAEVAGGTDTQYF. V gene TRBV5-1 combines with J gene TRBJ2-3; 9 bases match TRBD2. V lost 4 bases and J lost 1; bases outside the gene matches: 13. The CDR3 sequence is 18 residues long. CDR1 and CDR2 (germline): SGHRS, YFSETQ.